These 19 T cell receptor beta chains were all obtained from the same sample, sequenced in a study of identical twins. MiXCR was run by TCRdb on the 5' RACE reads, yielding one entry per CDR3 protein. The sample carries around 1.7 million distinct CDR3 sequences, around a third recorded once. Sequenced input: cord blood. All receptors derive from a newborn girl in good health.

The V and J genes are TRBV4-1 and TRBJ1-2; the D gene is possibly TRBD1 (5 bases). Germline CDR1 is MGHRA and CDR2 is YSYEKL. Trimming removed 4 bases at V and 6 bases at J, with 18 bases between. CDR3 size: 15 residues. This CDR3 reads CASSRHGRGFDGYTF. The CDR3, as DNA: TGCGCCAGCAGCCGACACGGACGGGGCTTCGATGGCTACACCTTC.

CDR3 sequence: CASSEGPGRGHYEQYF. The CDR3 nucleotides read TGTGCCAGCAGTGAAGGCCCGGGACGTGGCCACTACGAGCAGTACTTC. The chain employs TRBV25-1 and TRBJ2-7; D is tentatively TRBD1 or TRBD2 (5 bases each). Trimming cost V 2 bases and J 3 bases, with 17 bases left between them. CDR1 and CDR2 from the germline V gene are MGHDK and SYGVNS. CDR3 length: 16 residues.

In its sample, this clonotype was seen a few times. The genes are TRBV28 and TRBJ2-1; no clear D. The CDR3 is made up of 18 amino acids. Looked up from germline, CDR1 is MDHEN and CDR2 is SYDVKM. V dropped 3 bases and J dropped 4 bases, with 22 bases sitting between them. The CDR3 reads CASSLSQPGRYPYNEQFF. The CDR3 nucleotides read TGTGCCAGCAGTTTGAGTCAACCCGGACGATATCCATACAATGAGCAGTTCTTC.

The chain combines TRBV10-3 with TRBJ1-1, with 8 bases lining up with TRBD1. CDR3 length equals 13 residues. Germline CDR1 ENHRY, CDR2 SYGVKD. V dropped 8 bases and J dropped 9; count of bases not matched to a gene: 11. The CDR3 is CAIREGQVGKAFF. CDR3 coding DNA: TGTGCCATCCGAGAGGGACAGGTGGGGAAAGCTTTCTTT.

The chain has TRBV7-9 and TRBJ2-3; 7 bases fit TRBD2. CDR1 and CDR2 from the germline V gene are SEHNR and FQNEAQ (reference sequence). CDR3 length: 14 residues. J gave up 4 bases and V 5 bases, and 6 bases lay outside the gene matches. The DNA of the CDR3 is TGTGCCAGCAGCGCGAGCGGGGCCGCAGATACGCAGTATTTT. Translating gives CASSASGAADTQYF.

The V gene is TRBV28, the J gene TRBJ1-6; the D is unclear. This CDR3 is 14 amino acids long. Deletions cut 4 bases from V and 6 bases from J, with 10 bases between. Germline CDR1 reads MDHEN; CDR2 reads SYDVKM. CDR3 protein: CASSSSPLNSPLHF. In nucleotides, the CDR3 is TGTGCCAGCAGTTCGTCTCCCCTTAATTCACCCCTCCACTTT. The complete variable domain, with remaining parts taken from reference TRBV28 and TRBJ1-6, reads DVKVTQSSRYLVKRTGEKVFLECVQDMDHENMFWYRQDPGLGLRLIYFSYDVKMKEKGDIPEGYSVSREKKERFSLILESASTNQTSMYLCASSSSPLNSPLHFGNGTRLTVT.

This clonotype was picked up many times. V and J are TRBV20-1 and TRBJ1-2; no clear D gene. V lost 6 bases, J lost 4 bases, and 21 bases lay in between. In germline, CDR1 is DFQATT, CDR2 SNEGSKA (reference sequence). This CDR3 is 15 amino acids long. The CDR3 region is CSASTITGPFYGYTF. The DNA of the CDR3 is TGCAGTGCCTCAACAATAACGGGTCCCTTCTATGGCTACACCTTC.

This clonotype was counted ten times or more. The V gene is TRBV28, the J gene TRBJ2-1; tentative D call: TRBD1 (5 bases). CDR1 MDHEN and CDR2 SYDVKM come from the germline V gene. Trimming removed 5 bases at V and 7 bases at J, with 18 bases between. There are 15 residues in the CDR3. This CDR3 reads CASSRPRAVGNEQFF. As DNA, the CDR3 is TGTGCCAGCAGTAGACCCAGGGCCGTCGGGAATGAGCAGTTCTTC.

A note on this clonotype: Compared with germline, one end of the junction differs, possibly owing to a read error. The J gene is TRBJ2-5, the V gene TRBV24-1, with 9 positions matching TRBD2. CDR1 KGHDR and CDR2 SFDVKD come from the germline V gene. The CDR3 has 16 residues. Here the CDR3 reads CTTSDLTSGHEETQYF. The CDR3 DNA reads TGTACCACCAGTGATTTAACTAGCGGGCATGAAGAGACCCAGTACTTC.

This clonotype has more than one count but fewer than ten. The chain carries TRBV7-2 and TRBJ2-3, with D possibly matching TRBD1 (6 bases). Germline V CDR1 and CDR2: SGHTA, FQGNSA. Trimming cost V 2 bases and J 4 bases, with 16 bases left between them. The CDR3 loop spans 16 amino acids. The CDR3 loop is CASSLRLAGAPDTQYF. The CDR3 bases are TGTGCCAGCAGCTTAAGATTGGCAGGGGCCCCAGATACGCAGTATTTT.

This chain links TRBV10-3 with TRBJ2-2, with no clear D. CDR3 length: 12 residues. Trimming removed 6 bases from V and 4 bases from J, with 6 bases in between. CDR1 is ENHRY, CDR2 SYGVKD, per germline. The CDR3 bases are TGTGCCATCAGGCTGGGCACCGGGGAGCTGTTTTTT. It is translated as CAIRLGTGELFF.

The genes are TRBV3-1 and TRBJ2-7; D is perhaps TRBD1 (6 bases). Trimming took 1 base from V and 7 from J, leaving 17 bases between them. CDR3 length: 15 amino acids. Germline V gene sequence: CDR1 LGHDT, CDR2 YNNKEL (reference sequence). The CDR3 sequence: CASSQVLQGSNEQYF. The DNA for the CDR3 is TGTGCCAGCAGCCAAGTCCTACAGGGTAGCAATGAGCAGTACTTC.

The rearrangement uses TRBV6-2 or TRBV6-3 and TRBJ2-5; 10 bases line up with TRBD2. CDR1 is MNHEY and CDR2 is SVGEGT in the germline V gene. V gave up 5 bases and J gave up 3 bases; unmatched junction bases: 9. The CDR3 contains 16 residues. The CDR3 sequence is CASSLPGLARKETQYF. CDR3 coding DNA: TGTGCCAGCAGTCTCCCGGGACTAGCGAGAAAAGAGACCCAGTACTTC.

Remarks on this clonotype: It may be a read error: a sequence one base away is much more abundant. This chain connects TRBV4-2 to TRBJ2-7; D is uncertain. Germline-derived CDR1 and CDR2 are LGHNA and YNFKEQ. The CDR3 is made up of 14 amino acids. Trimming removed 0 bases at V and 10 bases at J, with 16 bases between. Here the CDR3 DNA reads TGTGCCAGCAGCCAAGATCCAGGAAAAGAGGCCCAGTACTTC. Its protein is CASSQDPGKEAQYF.

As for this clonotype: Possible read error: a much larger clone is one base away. CDR3 protein: CASSLEGKYGYTF. CDR3 DNA: TGTGCCAGCAGCTTAGAGGGGAAGTATGGCTACACCTTC. The J gene is TRBJ1-2, the V gene TRBV13, with D perhaps matching TRBD1 (5 bases). Trimming cost V 1 base and J 5 bases, with 8 bases left between them. The CDR3 extends over 13 amino acids. Germline V gene lookup returns CDR1 PRHDT and CDR2 FYEKMQ (reference sequence).

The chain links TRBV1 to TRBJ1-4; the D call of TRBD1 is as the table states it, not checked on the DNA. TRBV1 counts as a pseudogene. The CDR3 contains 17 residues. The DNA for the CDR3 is TGCACCAGCAGCCAAGTCGCTGTCCCAAGGGGCAGTGAAAAACTGTTTTTT. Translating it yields CTSSQVAVPRGSEKLFF.

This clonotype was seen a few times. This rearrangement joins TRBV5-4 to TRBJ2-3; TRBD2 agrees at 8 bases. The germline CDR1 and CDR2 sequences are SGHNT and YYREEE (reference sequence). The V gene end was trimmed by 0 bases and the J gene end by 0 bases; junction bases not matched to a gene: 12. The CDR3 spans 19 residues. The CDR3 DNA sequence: TGTGCCAGCAGCTTGGAGGGGCTTTTGGCGGGAGGTAGCACAGATACGCAGTATTTT. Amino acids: CASSLEGLLAGGSTDTQYF.

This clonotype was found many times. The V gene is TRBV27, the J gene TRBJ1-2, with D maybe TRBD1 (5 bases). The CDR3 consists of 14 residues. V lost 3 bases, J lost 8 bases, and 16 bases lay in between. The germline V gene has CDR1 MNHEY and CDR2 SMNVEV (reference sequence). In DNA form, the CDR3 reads TGTGCCAGCAGTTTTAGACAGCCTATATGGGGCTACACCTTC. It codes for CASSFRQPIWGYTF.

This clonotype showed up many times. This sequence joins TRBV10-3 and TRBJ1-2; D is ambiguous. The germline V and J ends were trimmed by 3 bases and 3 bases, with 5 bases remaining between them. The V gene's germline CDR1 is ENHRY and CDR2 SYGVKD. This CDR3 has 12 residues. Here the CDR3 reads CAISDTYYGYTF. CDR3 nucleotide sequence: TGTGCCATCAGTGACACTTACTATGGCTACACCTTC.